This T cell receptor (beta chain) is from a study of molecular identifiers for immune sequencing clone quantification. V lost 5 bases and J 1 base, leaving 12 bases between the germline ends. The germline V gene has CDR1 DFQATT and CDR2 SNEGSKA (reference sequence). The CDR3 spans 13 residues. Study outcomes and limitations: With a barcode shared among identical TCR molecules, highly expanded clone sizes could be underestimated.

This clonotype was seen only a few times. Its target is not known. From the PCR reads, TCRdb called clonotypes with MiXCR, one entry per CDR3 protein. The profile shows 85,000 to 120,000 distinct CDR3 sequences, under 40% of them singletons. Sequencing was done on a sample of naive CD8+ T cells from blood, with Jurkat cell RNA spiked in. The subset here: FACS-sorted CD8+CD4-CCR7+CD45RA+ naive T cells. The V call is TRBV20-1, the J call TRBJ2-7; D is perhaps TRBD1 (6 bases). This receptor was obtained from a human donor in good health. Some libraries in this study had Jurkat cell RNA spiked in. The CDR3 region is CSAVIGQSYEQYF. For the CDR3, the DNA is TGCAGTGCTGTAATAGGACAGTCCTACGAGCAGTACTTC.